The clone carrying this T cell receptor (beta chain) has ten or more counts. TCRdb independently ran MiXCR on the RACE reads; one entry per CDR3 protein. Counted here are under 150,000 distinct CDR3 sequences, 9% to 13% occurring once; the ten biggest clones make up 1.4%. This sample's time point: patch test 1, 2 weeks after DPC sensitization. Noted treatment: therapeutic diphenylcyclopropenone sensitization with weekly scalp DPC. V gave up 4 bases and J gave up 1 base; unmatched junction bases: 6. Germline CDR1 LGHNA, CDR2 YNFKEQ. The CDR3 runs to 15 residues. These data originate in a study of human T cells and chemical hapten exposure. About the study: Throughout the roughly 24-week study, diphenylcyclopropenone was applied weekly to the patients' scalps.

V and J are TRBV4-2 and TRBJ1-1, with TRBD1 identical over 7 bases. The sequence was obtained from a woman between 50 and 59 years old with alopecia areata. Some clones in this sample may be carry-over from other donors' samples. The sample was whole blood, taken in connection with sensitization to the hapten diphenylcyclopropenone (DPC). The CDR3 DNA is TGTGCCAGCAGCCCGGGGACAGCTTCGAACACTGAAGCTTTCTTT. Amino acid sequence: CASSPGTASNTEAFF.